This paragraph covers one T cell receptor (beta chain) sequence. This entry comes from a study of blood T cell repertoires in COVID-19. Study information: The study drew acute and convalescent COVID-19 samples from the United States, Italy and Spain. PBMCs, B-cell-depleted T cells, or T cells provided the cDNA or gDNA that made up the material.

Study processing details: Reference gene primers were amplified, and this amplification served to estimate nucleated cell counts. Some clones are missing from TCRdb's copy, which holds only in-frame ones; the method was immunoSEQ multiplex PCR. The DNA was the basis for D and trimming; V, J and clone size are from that table. The repertoire holds around 87,000 clones, with around four fifths as singletons. The CDR3 sequence is 14 residues long. Per germline, CDR1 MDHEN and CDR2 SYDVKM. Trimming took 1 base from V and 6 from J, leaving 10 bases between them. Sequencing was done on a sample of peripheral blood. The TCR sequence derives from a human donor in a cohort sampled during active COVID-19. The rearrangement links TRBV28 to TRBJ1-5; D might be TRBD1 (5 bases). CDR3 residues: CASSLSGQGQPQHF. The CDR3, as DNA: TGTGCCAGCAGTTTATCGGGCCAGGGTCAGCCCCAGCATTTT.